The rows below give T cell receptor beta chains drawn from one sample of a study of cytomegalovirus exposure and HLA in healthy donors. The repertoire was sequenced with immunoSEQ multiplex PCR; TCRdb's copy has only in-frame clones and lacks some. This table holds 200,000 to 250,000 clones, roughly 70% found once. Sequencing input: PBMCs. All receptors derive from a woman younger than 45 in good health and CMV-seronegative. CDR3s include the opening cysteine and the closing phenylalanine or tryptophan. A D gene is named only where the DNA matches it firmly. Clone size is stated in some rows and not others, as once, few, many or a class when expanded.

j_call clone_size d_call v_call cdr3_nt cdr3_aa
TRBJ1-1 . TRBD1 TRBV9 TGTGCCAGCAGCGTCCCGGGACAGGGAGAAGCTTTCTTT CASSVPGQGEAFF
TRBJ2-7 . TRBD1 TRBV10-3 TGTGCCATCAGTGAGAAGGACAGGGGACACTACGAGCAGTACTTC CAISEKDRGHYEQYF
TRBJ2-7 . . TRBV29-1 TGCAGCGTTACACAGGTATCGAACGAGCAGTACTTC CSVTQVSNEQYF
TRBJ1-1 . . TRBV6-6 TGTGCCAGCAGTTACTCCAGGGGAAGCTCTGAAGCTTTCTTT CASSYSRGSSEAFF
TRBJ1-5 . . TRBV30 TGTGCCTGGAGCGAGGAGAGGCGGGGTCAGCCCCAGCATTTT CAWSEERRGQPQHF
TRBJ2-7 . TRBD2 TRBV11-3 TGTGCCAGCACCGTATTCGGACTAGAGTCCGAGCAGTACTTC CASTVFGLESEQYF
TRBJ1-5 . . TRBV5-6 TGTGCCAGCAGCTTCGTCGGGGGAGGACAGCCCCAGCATTTT CASSFVGGGQPQHF
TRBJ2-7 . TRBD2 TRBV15 TGTGCCACCAGCAGAGATCTAGCGGTCGGAGAGCAGTACTTC CATSRDLAVGEQYF
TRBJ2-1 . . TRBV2 TGTGCCAGCGCCGGGATCTACAATGAGCAGTTCTTC CASAGIYNEQFF
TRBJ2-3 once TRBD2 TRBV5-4 TGTGCCAGCAGCTTGGGTAGCGGGAGGCCGCAAGGGGGGACAGATACGCAGTATTTT CASSLGSGRPQGGTDTQYF
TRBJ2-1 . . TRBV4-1 TGCGCCAGCAGCCAAGAGCGGACTGTTAAGCAGTTCTTC CASSQERTVKQFF
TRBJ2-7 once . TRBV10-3 TGTGCCATCAGTGGGCAGGGGAACGAGCAGTACTTC CAISGQGNEQYF
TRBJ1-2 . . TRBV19 TGTGCCAGTAGTATGGGGCAGCTTAACCATGGCTACACCTTC CASSMGQLNHGYTF
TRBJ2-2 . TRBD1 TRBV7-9 TGTGCCAGCAGCACGAACTCTCCGGGACAGGGGCCAGGGACCGGGGAGCTGTTTTTT CASSTNSPGQGPGTGELFF
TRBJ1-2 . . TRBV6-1 TGTGCCAGCTTGAAGGGGTCGAGTGGCTACACCTTC CASLKGSSGYTF
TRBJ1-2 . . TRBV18 TGTGCCAGCTTCCCGGGACATCTTAACTATGGCTACACCTTC CASFPGHLNYGYTF
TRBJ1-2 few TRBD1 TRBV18 TGTGCCAGCTCATCCGGGACAGACTATGGCTACACCTTC CASSSGTDYGYTF
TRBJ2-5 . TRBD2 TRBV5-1 TGCGCCAGCAGCTTGGCTAGCGGGGCGCAAGAGACCCAGTACTTC CASSLASGAQETQYF
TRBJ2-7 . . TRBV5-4 TGTGCCAGCAGCCCCGGATACAGCCTCTACGAGCAGTACTTC CASSPGYSLYEQYF
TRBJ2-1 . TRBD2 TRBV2 TGTGCCAGCTCTGGGGCTAGCGGGAGGGCCTTAGTTTGGAATGAGCAGTTCTTC CASSGASGRALVWNEQFF
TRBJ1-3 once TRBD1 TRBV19 TGTGCCAGTAGTGGACAGGGAGAATACACCATATATTTT CASSGQGEYTIYF
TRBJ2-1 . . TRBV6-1 TGTGCCAGCAGTGCTAATTTAGCCCCCTCCTACAATGAGCAGTTCTTC CASSANLAPSYNEQFF
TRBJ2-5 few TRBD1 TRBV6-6 TGTGCCAGCAGTTTGACAGGGTGGGAGACCCAGTACTTC CASSLTGWETQYF
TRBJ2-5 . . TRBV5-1 TGCGACAGCAAACGGGACATTGCGGAGACCCAGTACTTC CDSKRDIAETQYF
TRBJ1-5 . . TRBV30 TGTGCCTGGAATAAAGACAGGCGCAATCAGCCCCAGCATTTT CAWNKDRRNQPQHF
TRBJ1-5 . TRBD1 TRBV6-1 TGTGCCAGCAGTGATTTAACAGGGGGCGGGAATCAGCCCCAGCATTTT CASSDLTGGGNQPQHF
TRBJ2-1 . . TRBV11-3 TGTGCCAGCAGCTTAAGCGGGCCACACTACAATGAGCAGTTCTTC CASSLSGPHYNEQFF
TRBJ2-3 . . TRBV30 TGTGCCTGGAGGCGGGGCTACACAGATACGCAGTATTTT CAWRRGYTDTQYF
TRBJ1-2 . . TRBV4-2 TGTGCCAGCAGCCAAGATCTGAACAGGGCTGGTGGCTACACCTTC CASSQDLNRAGGYTF
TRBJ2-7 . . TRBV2 TGTGCCAGCCCGGAAGGGGGATCCGTGAGGGAGCAGTACTTC CASPEGGSVREQYF
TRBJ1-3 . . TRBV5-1 TGCGCCAGCAGCTTGGAAGCGGGGGGGTCTGGAAACACCATATATTTT CASSLEAGGSGNTIYF
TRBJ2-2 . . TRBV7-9 TGTGCCAGCAAAACGGGAGTAAACACCGGGGAGCTGTTTTTT CASKTGVNTGELFF
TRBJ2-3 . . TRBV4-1 TGCGCCAGCAGCCCCAGGCTAGCCTCCCTAACAGATACGCAGTATTTT CASSPRLASLTDTQYF
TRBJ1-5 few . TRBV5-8 TGTGCCAGCAGCTTTTCCCGGGGGCCCCAGCATTTT CASSFSRGPQHF
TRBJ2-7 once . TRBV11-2 TGTGCCAGCAGCTACGGGGAGTGGGGGCCGAACGAGCAGTACTTC CASSYGEWGPNEQYF
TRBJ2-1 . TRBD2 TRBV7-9 TGTGCCAGCAGCCCGACTAGCGGGGGGTCCTACAATGAGCAGTTCTTC CASSPTSGGSYNEQFF
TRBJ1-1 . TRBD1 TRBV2 TGTGCCAGCAAGGGGGACAGGGGGATCACTGAAGCTTTCTTT CASKGDRGITEAFF
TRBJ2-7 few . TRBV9 TGTGCCAGCAGCCCATCTTGGGGAGTCGGCGAGCAGTACTTC CASSPSWGVGEQYF
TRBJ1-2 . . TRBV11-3 TGTGCCAGCAGCTTACCCAACAGTGGAGGCTACACCTTC CASSLPNSGGYTF
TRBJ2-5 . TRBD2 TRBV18 TGTGCCAGCCAACAAGAGGTGGCTAGCGGGGTAGAGACCCAGTACTTC CASQQEVASGVETQYF
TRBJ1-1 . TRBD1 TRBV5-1 TGCGCCAGCAGCTCCACGGACAGGAGTAACACTGAAGCTTTCTTT CASSSTDRSNTEAFF
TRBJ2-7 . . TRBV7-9 TGTGCCAGCAGCTCCAAACCACTGGACAGACCGGAGGCCTACGAGCAGTACTTC CASSSKPLDRPEAYEQYF
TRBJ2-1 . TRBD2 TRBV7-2 TGTGCCAGCAGCTTAGGTGGACTAGCGGGCAATGAGCAGTTCTTC CASSLGGLAGNEQFF